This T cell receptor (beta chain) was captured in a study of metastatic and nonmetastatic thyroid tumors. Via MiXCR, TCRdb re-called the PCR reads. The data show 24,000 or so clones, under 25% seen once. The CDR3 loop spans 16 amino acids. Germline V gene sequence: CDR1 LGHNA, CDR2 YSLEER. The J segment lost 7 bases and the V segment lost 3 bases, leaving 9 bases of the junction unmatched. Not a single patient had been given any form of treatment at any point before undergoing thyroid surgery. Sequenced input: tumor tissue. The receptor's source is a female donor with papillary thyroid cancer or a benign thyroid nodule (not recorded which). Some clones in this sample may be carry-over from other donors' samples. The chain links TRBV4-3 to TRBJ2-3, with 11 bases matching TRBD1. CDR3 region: CASSQDRTGGMNTQYF. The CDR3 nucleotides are TGCGCCAGCAGCCAGGACAGGACAGGGGGCATGAATACGCAGTATTTT.